The 15 T cell receptor beta chains given below trace back to one sample, sequenced in a study of shared clonotypes between healthy human individuals. The protocol was immunoSEQ multiplex PCR, while the TCRdb copy is restricted to in-frame clones and leaves out a portion. The data hold approximately 1,000,000 clones, with roughly 74% observed a single time. Sequencing input: memory CD4+ T cells from PBMCs. The subset denotes: CD45RA-negative fraction. The receptors originated from a man aged 18 to 30 in good health. Some clones in this sample may be carry-over from other donors' samples.

The chain carries TRBV7-3 and TRBJ2-7, with 9 bases aligning to TRBD1. From germline, CDR1 is SGHTA and CDR2 FQGTGA. This CDR3 contains 15 residues. V lost 4 bases to trimming and J lost 4 bases; unmatched junction nucleotides: 8. CDR3 region: CASSSTPGTGYEQYF. The CDR3 DNA reads TGTGCCAGCAGCTCTACCCCCGGGACAGGGTACGAGCAGTACTTC.

J is TRBJ2-2 and V is TRBV9; 8 nucleotides agree with TRBD1. The CDR3 consists of 16 residues. CDR1 and CDR2 (germline): SGDLS, YYNGEE. V trimming: 4 bases; J trimming: 5 bases; junction bases outside the gene matches: 10. Here the CDR3 DNA reads TGTGCCAGCAGCTCCAGGGGGCGAGGCTGGACCGGGGAGCTGTTTTTT. Translated: CASSSRGRGWTGELFF.

This chain uses TRBV19 with TRBJ2-3; either TRBD1 or TRBD2 may fit D (5 bases each). Trimming shortened V by 4 bases and J by 5 bases, and 16 bases separated the two germline ends. The CDR3 is 15 amino acids. The germline V gene encodes CDR1 LNHDA and CDR2 SQIVND (reference sequence). CDR3 sequence: CASSRGPNRGDTQYF. As DNA, the CDR3 is TGTGCCAGTAGTAGGGGACCTAACAGAGGAGATACGCAGTATTTT.

In this sample, this clone turned up once. V is TRBV7-2 and J is TRBJ2-2; 14 bases agree with TRBD2. The junction had 5 bases not matched to a gene; V was cut back by 5 bases and J by 0 bases. Germline assignment: CDR1 SGHTA and CDR2 FQGNSA. The CDR3 runs to 18 residues. DNA for the CDR3: TGTGCCAGCAGCGGGGGACTAGCGGGAGCGTCGAACACCGGGGAGCTGTTTTTT. Protein: CASSGGLAGASNTGELFF.

V and J are TRBV27 and TRBJ1-1; tentatively, D is TRBD1 (5 bases). Germline assignment: CDR1 MNHEY and CDR2 SMNVEV (reference sequence). CDR3 length: 14 amino acids. Trimming stripped 6 bases from V and 7 bases from J, with 18 bases between. The CDR3 DNA follows: TGTGCCAGCAGGTCGAGGCCGGGGACCTATGAAGCTTTCTTT. Its translation is CASRSRPGTYEAFF.

The V and J genes are TRBV6-5 and TRBJ2-1; D gene uncertain. The CDR3 totals 12 residues. Trimming pared 6 bases from V and 9 bases from J, leaving 12 bases between. Per the germline V gene, CDR1 is MNHEY and CDR2 is SVGAGI. DNA of the CDR3: TGTGCCAGCAGGGGATGGCTGGGTGAGCAGTTCTTC. Translating it yields CASRGWLGEQFF.

The chain employs TRBV7-9 and TRBJ1-2; D unresolved. Trimming took 3 bases from V and 4 from J, leaving 9 bases between them. This CDR3 contains 13 residues. From germline, CDR1 is SEHNR and CDR2 FQNEAQ (reference sequence). CDR3 residues: CASSFGQSYGYTF. In DNA form, the CDR3 reads TGTGCCAGCAGCTTTGGGCAGTCCTATGGCTACACCTTC.

The genes are TRBV15 and TRBJ1-2, with 8 bases that match TRBD1. Trimming removed 3 bases from V and 8 bases from J; junction bases left unmatched: 5. The V gene's germline CDR1 is LNHNV and CDR2 YYDKDF (reference sequence). CDR3 length: 13 amino acids. For the CDR3, the DNA is TGTGCCACCAGCAGCGGGACAGGCCAAGGCTACACCTTC. Amino acids: CATSSGTGQGYTF.

The count of this clone is one. At one end, the junction sequence differs from germline, possibly due to a read error. V is TRBV28 and J is TRBJ2-3, with D maybe TRBD1 (6 bases). Germline V gives CDR1 MDHEN, CDR2 SYDVKM. The CDR3 covers 12 residues. CDR3 sequence reads: CASSYRVQSVDF. CDR3 bases: TGTGCCAGCAGTTACAGGGTCCAGAGCGTGGATTTT.

This clone has just a few counts. The same CDR3 arises from other DNA sequences in this sample as well. The V call is TRBV9, the J call TRBJ2-5; no clear D gene. Germline-derived CDR1 and CDR2 are SGDLS and YYNGEE. The length of the CDR3 is 13 residues. Trimming removed 0 bases from V and 1 base from J, with 4 bases in between. The CDR3 region has the DNA TGTGCCAGCAGCGTAGGGACCCAAGAGACCCAGTACTTC. This gives the protein CASSVGTQETQYF.

The chain uses TRBV30 and TRBJ2-1; possibly TRBD1 for D (6 bases). In germline, CDR1 is GTSNPN, CDR2 SVGIG (reference sequence). CDR3 length equals 13 residues. V dropped 8 bases and J dropped 15 bases, with 26 bases sitting between them. CDR3 nucleotides: TGTGCCCGGGCACAAGGGGGAAAAAATCGACGGTTCTTC. It translates to CARAQGGKNRRFF.

There are many counts of this clone. This chain links TRBV6-1 with TRBJ2-1, with a weak D call TRBD2 (5 bases). Germline values: CDR1 MNHNS, CDR2 SASEGT. Trimming stripped 8 bases from V and 9 bases from J, with 23 bases between. This CDR3 is built from 15 residues. CDR3: CASRNLPFSVTEQFF. The CDR3 DNA sequence: TGTGCCAGCCGTAACCTGCCCTTTAGCGTCACTGAGCAGTTCTTC.

The chain combines TRBV5-5 with TRBJ1-2; 7 nucleotides agree with TRBD1. The CDR3 totals 17 residues. With V trimmed by 0 bases and J by 4 bases, 12 bases remained unmatched. CDR1 is SGHKS and CDR2 is YYEKEE in the germline V gene (reference sequence). The DNA for the CDR3 is TGTGCCAGCAGCTTGGCCGGGACAGCCCAAATTCCCTATGGCTACACCTTC. Protein: CASSLAGTAQIPYGYTF.

The chain carries TRBV30 and TRBJ2-7; 10 positions agree with TRBD1. J lost 0 bases, V lost 1 base, and 9 bases had no gene match. This CDR3 spans 17 amino acids. Germline V gives CDR1 GTSNPN, CDR2 SVGIG (reference sequence). Written as DNA, the CDR3 is TGTGCCTGGAGTGCGGGACAGGGGCCTACCTACTCCTACGAGCAGTACTTC. Its protein is CAWSAGQGPTYSYEQYF.

The rearrangement links TRBV6-5 to TRBJ2-2; the D is unclear. CDR1 is MNHEY, CDR2 SVGAGI, per germline. The germline V and J ends were trimmed by 5 bases and 6 bases, with 7 bases remaining between them. This CDR3 comprises 12 residues. CDR3 sequence: CASSRAAGELFF. The CDR3 bases are TGTGCCAGCAGTCGGGCGGCCGGGGAGCTGTTTTTT.